A single sample gave rise to the 27 T cell receptor beta chains below, sequenced in a study of blood T cell repertoires in COVID-19. The table came from immunoSEQ multiplex PCR; TCRdb's copy has only in-frame clones and leaves some out. This sample has around 230,000 clones, with 80% to 90% found just once. Material: peripheral blood. These receptors originate from a man between 50 and 59 years old with COVID-19, enrolled during active disease.

The V gene is TRBV18, the J gene TRBJ2-2; 8 bases are shared with TRBD2. The CDR3 covers 15 residues. After removal of 3 bases from V and 4 bases from J, the junction contained 4 bases not matched to a gene. Germline-derived CDR1 and CDR2 are KGHSH and LQKENI. The CDR3 coding sequence is TGTGCCAGCTCACCTCCGGGACTAGGCACCGGGGAGCTGTTTTTT. Amino acids: CASSPPGLGTGELFF.

The chain employs TRBV11-2 and TRBJ1-6; D gene ambiguous. This CDR3 has 18 amino acids. In germline, CDR1 is SGHAT, CDR2 FQNNGV. V was trimmed by 3 bases and J by 5 bases, leaving 20 bases between them. Written as DNA, the CDR3 is TGTGCCAGCAGCTTTAGGCCAATGGGAGACACCAATAATTCACCCCTCCACTTT. Translating gives CASSFRPMGDTNNSPLHF.

This chain connects TRBV18 to TRBJ1-6; D is unclear. Germline V gives CDR1 KGHSH, CDR2 LQKENI. The V end was cut by 6 bases, the J end by 7 bases, with 19 bases between. The CDR3 has 16 amino acids. The CDR3 is CASSEGRARGNSPLHF. CDR3 DNA sequence: TGTGCCAGCTCCGAAGGCCGGGCGCGGGGAAATTCACCCCTCCACTTT.

This clone has a single count. The J gene is TRBJ1-4, the V gene TRBV28, with a weak D call TRBD1 (5 bases). The CDR3 covers 16 residues. The V and J ends lost 6 bases and 0 bases respectively, with 14 bases between them. Germline V gene lookup returns CDR1 MDHEN and CDR2 SYDVKM. As DNA, the CDR3 is TGTGCCAGCAGGGGACGGCGGGATGCAACTAATGAAAAACTGTTTTTT. This gives the protein CASRGRRDATNEKLFF.

V usage is TRBV4-1 and J usage is TRBJ1-6; D perhaps matches TRBD1 (5 bases). Trimming took 1 base from V and 13 from J, leaving 14 bases between them. The length of the CDR3 is 14 residues. Germline V gene sequence: CDR1 MGHRA, CDR2 YSYEKL. The DNA of the CDR3 is TGCGCCAGCAGCCAAGGGGGCGGGATAGAGCCCCTCCACTTT. It yields the protein CASSQGGGIEPLHF.

The CDR3 sequence is CASSEGQVIRDTQYF. The CDR3 nucleotides read TGTGCCAGCAGTGAGGGACAGGTTATCAGGGATACGCAGTATTTT. The chain couples TRBV2 to TRBJ2-3, with 8 bases fitting TRBD1. Germline V gene lookup returns CDR1 SNHLY and CDR2 FYNNEI. The ends lost 3 bases at V and 6 bases at J; junction bases unmatched: 8. The CDR3 has 15 amino acids.

This clone has only one observation. The J gene is TRBJ2-7, the V gene TRBV5-1, with TRBD2 matching 12 bases. Germline V gene sequence: CDR1 SGHRS, CDR2 YFSETQ. CDR3 size: 17 residues. J was trimmed by 3 bases and V by 0 bases; bases with no gene match: 7. CDR3 protein: CASSLARLAGVIYEQYF. The CDR3 DNA reads as TGCGCCAGCAGCTTGGCGCGACTAGCGGGAGTAATCTACGAGCAGTACTTC.

The rearrangement links TRBV4-1 to TRBJ2-5; 12 bases map to TRBD2. CDR3 length: 17 residues. V gave up 3 bases and J gave up 5 bases; unmatched junction bases: 10. Germline V gives CDR1 MGHRA, CDR2 YSYEKL. CDR3 sequence (DNA): TGCGCCAGCAGCCAGGGGGGACTAGCGGGTAGGCTGGAGACCCAGTACTTC. Translation: CASSQGGLAGRLETQYF.

The chain uses TRBV4-1 and TRBJ2-3; 12 nucleotides align to TRBD2. The germline V gene encodes CDR1 MGHRA and CDR2 YSYEKL. Trimming at V came to 1 base and at J to 4 bases, leaving 6 bases not matched to a gene. This CDR3 comprises 17 residues. The CDR3 sequence: CASSQGPASGRADTQYF. The CDR3 DNA reads as TGCGCCAGCAGCCAAGGCCCGGCTAGCGGGAGGGCAGATACGCAGTATTTT.

The chain joins TRBV2 to TRBJ2-3; 9 nucleotides align to TRBD2. The CDR3 loop spans 16 amino acids. The germline V gene encodes CDR1 SNHLY and CDR2 FYNNEI. V trimming: 1 base; J trimming: 0 bases; junction bases outside the gene matches: 2. This CDR3 reads CASSEGLAGSTDTQYF. The CDR3 DNA reads as TGTGCCAGCAGTGAAGGGCTAGCGGGAAGCACAGATACGCAGTATTTT.

The chain combines TRBV7-2 with TRBJ1-1; a possible D gene is TRBD1 (6 bases). The germline CDR1 and CDR2 sequences are SGHTA and FQGNSA. V lost 5 bases and J 4 bases, leaving 14 bases between the germline ends. There are 14 residues in the CDR3. The CDR3 loop is CASSIYRVSTEAFF. The CDR3 region has the DNA TGTGCCAGCAGCATTTACAGGGTCTCCACTGAAGCTTTCTTT.

This clone was picked up a small number of times. The chain joins TRBV19 to TRBJ2-1; TRBD2 matches at 11 bases. CDR1 LNHDA and CDR2 SQIVND come from the germline V gene (reference sequence). The CDR3 runs 16 residues. V shed 7 bases, J shed 9 bases, and the junction held 14 bases outside the gene matches. CDR3 sequence reads: CASTDYPRLAGSEQFF. The CDR3 DNA is TGTGCCAGTACCGATTACCCCCGACTAGCGGGGAGTGAGCAGTTCTTC. The whole variable domain, filled in from reference TRBV19 and TRBJ2-1, reads DGGITQSPKYLFRKEGQNVTLSCEQNLNHDAMYWYRQDPGQGLRLIYYSQIVNDFQKGDIAEGYSVSREKKESFPLTVTSAQKNPTAFYLCASTDYPRLAGSEQFFGPGTRLTVL.

The chain carries TRBV9 and TRBJ1-3; the D gene is possibly TRBD1 (5 bases). This CDR3 contains 15 residues. Germline V gene sequence: CDR1 SGDLS, CDR2 YYNGEE. Trimming shortened V by 1 base and J by 0 bases, and 8 bases separated the two germline ends. CDR3 region: CASSVMDNSGNTIYF. The DNA for the CDR3 is TGTGCCAGCAGCGTAATGGACAACTCTGGAAACACCATATATTTT.

This chain uses TRBV29-1 with TRBJ1-1, with 8 bases that match TRBD1. Trimming took 4 bases from V and 0 from J; bases not matched to a gene: 7. The length of the CDR3 is 15 residues. CDR1 is SQVTM, CDR2 ANQGSEA, per germline. CDR3 bases: TGCAGCGTTGGGTTTGGCAGGGGGCTGAACACTGAAGCTTTCTTT. Translation gives CSVGFGRGLNTEAFF.

In this sample, this clone turned up a few times. This chain joins TRBV21-1 and TRBJ1-2; TRBD1, the table's D call, was not compared with the DNA. TRBV21-1 is a known pseudogene. This CDR3 is built from 14 residues. Written as DNA, the CDR3 is TGTGCCAGCAGCAAGACGGGACAGAACTATGGCTACACCTTC. Protein: CASSKTGQNYGYTF.

The chain has TRBV10-3 and TRBJ1-5; 7 bases map to TRBD1. CDR1 ENHRY and CDR2 SYGVKD come from the germline V gene. CDR3 size: 15 residues. Unmatched junction bases numbered 9, after V lost 10 bases and J lost 0 bases. The DNA of the CDR3 is TGTGCCACACGGGATGGACAGGTTAGCAATCAGCCCCAGCATTTT. Its translation: CATRDGQVSNQPQHF.

The V and J genes are TRBV25-1 and TRBJ2-1; 11 positions agree with TRBD2. Germline values: CDR1 MGHDK, CDR2 SYGVNS. This CDR3 is 14 amino acids long. Trimming took 1 base from V and 10 from J; bases not matched to a gene: 3. The CDR3: CASSESSSGGEQFF. CDR3 coding DNA: TGTGCCAGCAGTGAATCGTCTAGCGGGGGGGAGCAGTTCTTC.

The rearrangement joins TRBV5-5 to TRBJ1-2; TRBD1 agrees at 8 bases. Germline CDR1 reads SGHKS; CDR2 reads YYEKEE (reference sequence). The V gene end was trimmed by 4 bases and the J gene end by 3 bases; junction bases not matched to a gene: 5. The CDR3 length is 14 residues. DNA of the CDR3: TGTGCCAGCAGCACACAACAGGGGGACTATGGCTACACCTTC. Protein product: CASSTQQGDYGYTF.

This clone was seen a handful of times. V usage is TRBV5-4 and J usage is TRBJ1-2, with 7 bases identical to TRBD1. Per germline, CDR1 SGHNT and CDR2 YYREEE (reference sequence). This CDR3 comprises 14 residues. The trim removed 4 bases at V and 8 bases at J, leaving 11 bases unmatched. The CDR3 DNA reads TGTGCCAGCAGCCAGAAAATTACAGGGGACGGCTACACCTTC. This sequence encodes CASSQKITGDGYTF.

V gene TRBV20-1 combines with J gene TRBJ2-1; tentatively, D is TRBD2 (5 bases). CDR1 DFQATT and CDR2 SNEGSKA come from the germline V gene (reference sequence). The CDR3 is 14 amino acids. The V end lost 3 bases, the J end lost 6 bases, and 15 bases lay between the germline ends. Here the CDR3 reads CSASLPGIINEQFF. CDR3 sequence (DNA): TGCAGTGCTAGTCTACCCGGGATCATCAATGAGCAGTTCTTC.

The V and J genes are TRBV15 and TRBJ2-7; 11 nucleotides line up with TRBD2. The CDR3 loop spans 15 amino acids. Germline CDR1 LNHNV, CDR2 YYDKDF (reference sequence). J gave up 7 bases and V 0 bases, and 5 bases lay outside the gene matches. Written as DNA, the CDR3 is TGTGCCACCAGCAGAGATTTAGCGGGAGGGCCTGAGCAGTACTTC. Translation gives CATSRDLAGGPEQYF.

The table lists this clone with a few counts. The V call is TRBV24-1, the J call TRBJ1-1, with a tentative D call TRBD1 (5 bases). With 9 bases removed from V and 7 bases from J, the gap between germline ends came to 17 bases. Germline CDR1 reads KGHDR; CDR2 reads SFDVKD. The CDR3 is 13 amino acids. This CDR3 reads CATQSTGWSEAFF. In DNA form, the CDR3 reads TGTGCCACCCAGAGTACAGGCTGGAGTGAAGCTTTCTTT.

This clone was counted a few times. This rearrangement joins TRBV12-5 to TRBJ1-1; D possibly corresponds to TRBD1 (6 bases). V lost 6 bases and J 1 base, leaving 9 bases between the germline ends. Germline CDR1 is LGHNT and CDR2 is FRNRAP. This CDR3 has 13 amino acids. The DNA of the CDR3 is TGTGCTAGTGGCCACAGGGAGAACACTGAAGCTTTCTTT. Its protein product is CASGHRENTEAFF.

The rearrangement joins TRBV28 to TRBJ2-7; 10 bases line up with TRBD2. The CDR3 has 17 amino acids. J lost 5 bases, V lost 4 bases, and 14 bases had no gene match. The germline CDR1 and CDR2 sequences are MDHEN and SYDVKM. The CDR3 is CASSSPSPSGRSHEQYF. CDR3 nucleotides: TGTGCCAGCAGTTCCCCCTCCCCTAGCGGGAGATCCCACGAGCAGTACTTC.

The genes are TRBV4-1 and TRBJ2-5, with TRBD2 matching over 10 bases. From germline, CDR1 is MGHRA and CDR2 YSYEKL. Losses at the gene ends were 4 bases for V and 4 bases for J; bases not matched to a gene: 9. The CDR3 consists of 16 residues. Here the CDR3 reads CASSLGPLAGVETQYF. CDR3 DNA: TGCGCCAGCAGCCTCGGCCCCCTAGCGGGAGTAGAGACCCAGTACTTC.

V is TRBV11-3 and J is TRBJ2-3; maybe TRBD2 (5 bases). Deletions cut 4 bases from V and 4 bases from J, with 9 bases between. The CDR3 runs to 13 residues. CDR1 and CDR2 from the germline V gene are SGHNT and YENEEA. The CDR3, as DNA: TGTGCCAGCAGCTCGGGTAGCGCAGATACGCAGTATTTT. It codes for CASSSGSADTQYF.

The rearrangement uses TRBV7-9 and TRBJ2-4; perhaps TRBD2 as D (7 bases). CDR3 length: 15 residues. Between the trimmed V and J ends, which lost 5 bases and 9 bases, there was a span of 20 bases. The germline gives CDR1 SEHNR, CDR2 FQNEAQ (reference sequence). The CDR3 region has the DNA TGTGCCAGCAGCAAGCGCGGGGGCCCCGGCGGCATTCAGTACTTC. This codes for CASSKRGGPGGIQYF.